The 20 T cell receptor beta chains below all came from one sample that was sequenced in a study of cytomegalovirus exposure and HLA in healthy donors. Assay: immunoSEQ multiplex PCR; the TCRdb copy retains only in-frame clones and omits some. The sample records some 140,000 clones, roughly nine tenths being singletons. Sequenced sample: PBMCs. Every receptor here comes from a man between 18 and 35 years old in good health and CMV-seronegative.

The J gene is TRBJ1-4, the V gene TRBV6-6; 7 positions agree with TRBD1. This CDR3 is 13 amino acids long. V gave up 8 bases and J gave up 4 bases; unmatched junction bases: 4. CDR1 is MNHNY and CDR2 is SVGAGI in the germline V gene (reference sequence). The CDR3 coding sequence is TGTGCCAGCCTCAGGGGGATTAATGAAAAACTGTTTTTT. The encoded protein is CASLRGINEKLFF.

The V and J genes are TRBV6-1 and TRBJ1-2; D call uncertain. This CDR3 has 16 amino acids. Germline loops: CDR1 MNHNS, CDR2 SASEGT. The ends were cut back, 0 bases at V and 2 bases at J, with 13 bases in the middle. CDR3 nucleotides: TGTGCCAGCAGTGAAGCGAGCCCAGCGGCGAACTATGGCTACACCTTC. This encodes CASSEASPAANYGYTF.

DNA of the CDR3: TGTGCTAGTGGTTTGACACAGGGCTCCTACGAGCAGTACTTC. Amino acid sequence: CASGLTQGSYEQYF. The V and J genes are TRBV12-5 and TRBJ2-7, with D tentatively TRBD1 (6 bases). Germline V gene sequence: CDR1 LGHNT, CDR2 FRNRAP. The CDR3 length is 14 residues. Between the trimmed V and J ends, which lost 2 bases and 0 bases, there was a span of 8 bases.

The table lists this clone with a few counts. J is TRBJ2-1 and V is TRBV6-5; 7 bases map to TRBD2. CDR3 length: 15 amino acids. Trimming cost V 5 bases and J 8 bases; bases outside gene matches: 12. The germline V gene encodes CDR1 MNHEY and CDR2 SVGAGI. CDR3 loop: CASSTPGLVGDEQFF. Written as DNA, the CDR3 is TGTGCCAGCAGTACCCCCGGACTAGTCGGGGATGAGCAGTTCTTC.

The rearrangement uses TRBV11-2 and TRBJ2-7; possible D gene TRBD2, 6 bases. The CDR3 covers 12 residues. With 6 bases removed from V and 5 bases from J, the gap between germline ends came to 11 bases. Germline assignment: CDR1 SGHAT and CDR2 FQNNGV. DNA for the CDR3: TGTGCCAGCAGGCGCGGCGGGAACGAGCAGTACTTC. This translates into CASRRGGNEQYF.

A few counts support this clone. The rearrangement uses TRBV12-2 and TRBJ2-7; the D segment call TRBD2 is taken from the table without a DNA check. TRBV12-2 is annotated as a pseudogene. The CDR3 length is 15 residues. The CDR3 DNA reads as TGTGCAAGTCGCTTAGTAACGGGACTAGCGGGGGAGCAGTACTTC. This encodes CASRLVTGLAGEQYF.

DNA for the CDR3: TGTGCCAGTAGTATAGTAGCCATATATCAGCCCCAGCATTTT. Its translation: CASSIVAIYQPQHF. J is TRBJ1-5 and V is TRBV19, with D hard to call. This CDR3 has 14 residues. V lost 1 base to trimming and J lost 5 bases, with 9 bases between them. Germline V lookup: CDR1 LNHDA, CDR2 SQIVND (reference sequence).

The chain employs TRBV9 and TRBJ2-1; D is ambiguous. The V and J ends lost 0 bases and 2 bases respectively, with 6 bases between them. Germline lookup yields CDR1 SGDLS and CDR2 YYNGEE. The CDR3 is made up of 14 amino acids. DNA for the CDR3: TGTGCCAGCAGCGTAGGGGCCACCTACAATGAGCAGTTCTTC. It yields the protein CASSVGATYNEQFF. Looking up the rest from reference TRBV9 and TRBJ2-1 gives the full variable domain: DSGVTQTPKHLITATGQRVTLRCSPRSGDLSVYWYQQSLDQGLQFLIQYYNGEERAKGNILERFSAQQFPDLHSELNLSSLELGDSALYFCASSVGATYNEQFFGPGTRLTVL.

The chain is built from TRBV27 and TRBJ2-5, with 8 bases that match TRBD1. This CDR3 is built from 14 residues. V shed 4 bases and J 7 bases; nucleotides not matched to a gene: 8. CDR1 MNHEY and CDR2 SMNVEV come from the germline V gene (reference sequence). This chain's CDR3 is CASSSRDRLWTQYF. The CDR3 region has the DNA TGTGCCAGCAGTTCCCGGGACAGGCTGTGGACCCAGTACTTC.

V gene TRBV10-3 combines with J gene TRBJ2-5, with 7 positions matching TRBD1. Germline values: CDR1 ENHRY, CDR2 SYGVKD. The length of the CDR3 is 15 residues. Trimming removed 0 bases from V and 5 bases from J; junction bases left unmatched: 6. CDR3: CAISESGQTGETQYF. The CDR3 coding sequence is TGTGCCATCAGTGAGTCGGGGCAGACAGGGGAGACCCAGTACTTC.

This clone was seen more than once but under ten times. The V and J genes are TRBV10-1 and TRBJ2-7; the match to TRBD2 covers 8 bases. The CDR3 runs to 14 residues. V lost 4 bases to trimming and J lost 6 bases; unmatched junction nucleotides: 8. Germline loops: CDR1 WNHNN, CDR2 SYGVQD (reference sequence). The CDR3 loop reads CASSGQREWREQYF. The CDR3 nucleotides read TGCGCCAGCAGTGGTCAGCGGGAGTGGCGCGAGCAGTACTTC.

This clone was recorded a few times. The rearrangement links TRBV2 to TRBJ1-5; D may be TRBD1 (6 bases). From germline, CDR1 is SNHLY and CDR2 FYNNEI. The CDR3 spans 16 residues. V lost 6 bases, J lost 4 bases, and 19 bases lay in between. The CDR3: CASSHVQGRGNQPQHF. The CDR3 nucleotides read TGTGCCAGCAGCCACGTACAGGGAAGGGGGAATCAGCCCCAGCATTTT.

The V call is TRBV10-1, the J call TRBJ2-3; 7 nucleotides agree with TRBD1. The V segment lost 6 bases and the J segment 3 bases; nucleotides outside the gene matches: 9. This CDR3 region has 15 residues. Germline V lookup: CDR1 WNHNN, CDR2 SYGVQD (reference sequence). CDR3 sequence reads: CASRGRQGWTDTQYF. The CDR3 DNA reads as TGCGCCAGCAGGGGGAGACAGGGATGGACAGATACGCAGTATTTT.

The CDR3: CASSLQGSTYEQYF. The CDR3 DNA reads as TGTGCCAGCAGCTTACAGGGTTCAACCTACGAGCAGTACTTC. This chain joins TRBV7-2 and TRBJ2-7, with D possibly being TRBD1 (5 bases). The germline V gene encodes CDR1 SGHTA and CDR2 FQGNSA. The V end was cut by 2 bases, the J end by 2 bases, with 10 bases between. This CDR3 is 14 amino acids long. Supplemented by reference TRBV7-2 and TRBJ2-7, the full variable domain reads GAGVSQSPSNKVTEKGKDVELRCDPISGHTALYWYRQSLGQGLEFLIYFQGNSAPDKSGLPSDRFSAERTGGSVSTLTIQRTQQEDSAVYLCASSLQGSTYEQYFGPGTRLTVT.

This chain links TRBV15 with TRBJ2-3, with 10 bases aligning to TRBD2. Germline V lookup: CDR1 LNHNV, CDR2 YYDKDF (reference sequence). The CDR3 is 15 residues long. V dropped 4 bases and J dropped 4; count of bases not matched to a gene: 5. The CDR3 nucleotides are TGTGCCACCAGCATCGGTCTAGCGGGAGCAGATACGCAGTATTTT. Its protein product is CATSIGLAGADTQYF.

CDR3 coding DNA: TGTGCCAGCAGCTCACTACCGGGACAGAGTCCCTACGAGCAGTACTTC. Its protein is CASSSLPGQSPYEQYF. The gene calls are TRBV7-8 and TRBJ2-7; 7 bases are a match to TRBD1. Germline assignment: CDR1 SGHVS and CDR2 FQNEAQ. Germline trimming cut 4 bases from V and 2 bases from J; bases unmatched to any gene: 11. The CDR3 spans 16 residues.

The chain recombines TRBV5-1 with TRBJ2-4; D may be TRBD1 (6 bases). The germline gives CDR1 SGHRS, CDR2 YFSETQ. Trimming stripped 4 bases from V and 1 base from J, with 30 bases between. The CDR3 is 21 amino acids. CDR3 amino acids: CASSVHDSRDTPQGAKNIQYF. DNA of the CDR3: TGCGCCAGCAGCGTCCACGACTCCCGGGACACCCCACAAGGGGCCAAAAACATTCAGTACTTC.

This chain connects TRBV7-2 to TRBJ1-4; a weak D match, TRBD1 (5 bases). This CDR3 contains 15 residues. The germline gives CDR1 SGHTA, CDR2 FQGNSA. V was shortened by 3 bases and J by 3 bases, with 11 bases between the two germline ends. Here the CDR3 DNA reads TGTGCCAGCAGCTTCCTCGACAGATCTAATGAAAAACTGTTTTTT. This encodes CASSFLDRSNEKLFF.

The chain uses TRBV19 and TRBJ1-2; perhaps TRBD1 as D (5 bases). Germline V CDR1 and CDR2: LNHDA, SQIVND (reference sequence). The CDR3 covers 14 residues. Trimming pared 5 bases from V and 7 bases from J, leaving 17 bases between. The CDR3 sequence is CASSVRQQSGGYTF. In nucleotides, the CDR3 is TGTGCCAGTAGTGTCCGACAGCAATCGGGTGGCTACACCTTC.

This chain joins TRBV7-2 and TRBJ2-3, with 7 bases matching TRBD2. From germline, CDR1 is SGHTA and CDR2 FQGNSA. The CDR3 runs 15 residues. V was clipped by 6 bases and J by 3 bases; unmatched bases: 9. DNA of the CDR3: TGTGCCAGCAGACTACCGGGACTATCTACAGATACGCAGTATTTT. Its translation is CASRLPGLSTDTQYF.